This T cell receptor beta chain was recorded in a study of vaccination and CD4 T cells after COVID-19. Study details: Investigators drew the post-COVID samples a median approximately 92 days after diagnosis, with a range of 35 to 161.

This clonotype was recorded a few times. Its specificity is unknown. The study sequenced cultured CD4+ T cell DNA using the Oncomine TCR Beta short-read assay. A single record per CDR3 protein comes from TCRdb applying MiXCR to the PCR reads. Found here are 4,500 to 7,000 distinct CDR3 sequences, 30% to 40% of them singletons; the top ten hold 40% to 45%. The treatment here: roughly 11-day PBMC culture with coronavirus spike peptide pools or control peptides (ViraFEST assay). According to the study, CD4+ T cells from the unexposed donor were gathered ahead of the COVID-19 pandemic (2011-2018). This CDR3 has 13 amino acids. Looked up from germline, CDR1 is MNHEY and CDR2 is SMNVEV (reference sequence). Trimming pared 0 bases from V and 8 bases from J, leaving 10 bases between.

V is TRBV27 and J is TRBJ1-2, with a tentative D call TRBD1 (5 bases). The source material was CD4+ T cells from blood, cultured in vitro. The clonotype originates from a human donor in good health. CDR3 loop: CASSLSGGNGYTF. The DNA of the CDR3 is TGTGCCAGCAGTTTATCGGGGGGTAACGGCTACACCTTC.